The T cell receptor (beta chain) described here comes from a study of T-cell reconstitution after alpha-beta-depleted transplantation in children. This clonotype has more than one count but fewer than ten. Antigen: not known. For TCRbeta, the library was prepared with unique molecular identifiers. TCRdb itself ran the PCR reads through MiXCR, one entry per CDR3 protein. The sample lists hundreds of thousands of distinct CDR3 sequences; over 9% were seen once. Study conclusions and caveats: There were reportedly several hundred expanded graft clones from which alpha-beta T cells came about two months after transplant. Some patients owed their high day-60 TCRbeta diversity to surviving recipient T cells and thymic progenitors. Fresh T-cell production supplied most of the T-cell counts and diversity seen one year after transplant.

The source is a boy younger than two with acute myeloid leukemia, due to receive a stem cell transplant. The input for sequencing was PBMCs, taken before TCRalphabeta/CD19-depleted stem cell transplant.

This chain's CDR3 is CSARVLAGANNEQFF. For the CDR3, the DNA is TGCAGTGCTAGAGTACTAGCGGGGGCCAACAATGAGCAGTTCTTC. The chain uses TRBV20-1 and TRBJ2-1, with 11 bases fitting TRBD2. The germline CDR1 and CDR2 sequences are DFQATT and SNEGSKA (reference sequence). The CDR3 totals 15 residues. The junction had 4 bases not matched to a gene; V was cut back by 1 base and J by 5 bases.